This T cell receptor beta chain comes out of a study of control samples from healthy donors and cancer patients. Clones were sequenced by immunoSEQ multiplex PCR, and TCRdb holds only the in-frame ones, with some missing. This sample carries tens of thousands of clones, more than 80% of them seen once, and the ten largest clones take about 16%. This clone was observed once. The sequencing input was blood. This TCR came from a man aged 45-65 years in good health.

The CDR3, as DNA: TGTGCCAGCAGTGAAGCGCGACTAGCGGGAGCGGGTACGCAGTATTTT. This encodes CASSEARLAGAGTQYF. V and J are TRBV2 and TRBJ2-3; 12 bases fit TRBD2. The CDR3 has 16 residues. CDR1 and CDR2 (germline): SNHLY, FYNNEI. J gave up 8 bases and V 0 bases, and 6 bases lay outside the gene matches.